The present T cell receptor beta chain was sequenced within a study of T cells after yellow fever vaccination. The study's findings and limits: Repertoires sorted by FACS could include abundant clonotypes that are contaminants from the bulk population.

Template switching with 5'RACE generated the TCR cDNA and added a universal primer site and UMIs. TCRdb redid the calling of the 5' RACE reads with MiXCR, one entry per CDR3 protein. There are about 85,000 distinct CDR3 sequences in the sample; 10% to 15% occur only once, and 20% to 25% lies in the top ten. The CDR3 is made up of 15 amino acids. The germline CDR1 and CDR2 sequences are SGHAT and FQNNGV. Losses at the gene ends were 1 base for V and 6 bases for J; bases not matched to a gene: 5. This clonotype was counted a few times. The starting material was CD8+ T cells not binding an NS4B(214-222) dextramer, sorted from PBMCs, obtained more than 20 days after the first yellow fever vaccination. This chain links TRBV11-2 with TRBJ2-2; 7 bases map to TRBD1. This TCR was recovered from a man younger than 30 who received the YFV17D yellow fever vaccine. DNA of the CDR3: TGTGCCAGCAGCTTAGTCCCGGACAGGCCCGGGGAGCTGTTTTTT. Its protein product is CASSLVPDRPGELFF.